The rows below give T cell receptor beta chains drawn from one sample of a study of cytomegalovirus exposure and HLA in healthy donors. Data came from immunoSEQ multiplex PCR; TCRdb stores just in-frame clones and leaves some out. Of about 90,000 clones in the sample, roughly 78% were seen once. The sequencing input was PBMCs. All receptors derive from a woman between 35 and 50 years old in good health and CMV-seropositive. The CDR3 runs from the conserved cysteine through the conserved F or W. Each record gives: V gene, clone size, D gene, J gene, CDR3 DNA, CDR3 protein. D genes are given only for firm matches. Expanded clones get a size class; other rows say once, few or many, or leave the size out.

>TRBV7-2|-|-|TRBJ1-1
TGTGCCAGCAGCCCAATCGGGGAAACTGAAGCTTTCTTT
CASSPIGETEAFF
>TRBV7-9|-|TRBD1|TRBJ1-1
TGTGCCAGCAGCTTAGGTGGACAGGGACACACTGAAGCTTTCTTT
CASSLGGQGHTEAFF
>TRBV7-2|few|-|TRBJ2-3
TGTGCCAGCAGCTTAGTAGCAGGGTCGTACACAGATACGCAGTATTTT
CASSLVAGSYTDTQYF
>TRBV29-1|-|TRBD2|TRBJ2-3
TGCAGCGTTGCATGGGGGGGGGCAGATACGCAGTATTTT
CSVAWGGADTQYF
>TRBV7-9|-|-|TRBJ2-7
TGTGCCAGCAGCTTAGCGCACCAGGAATCCTACGAGCAGTACTTC
CASSLAHQESYEQYF
>TRBV6-1|-|TRBD2|TRBJ2-7
TGTGCCAGCAGAGTGGGGACTAGCGGGTCCTACGAGCAGTACTTC
CASRVGTSGSYEQYF
>TRBV6-4|-|TRBD1|TRBJ2-2
TGTGCCAGCAGTGAGGGACAGGGAAGTGCCGGGGAGCTGTTTTTT
CASSEGQGSAGELFF
>TRBV11-2|-|TRBD2|TRBJ2-3
TGTGCCAGCAGCTTGGATGGACTAGCGGGAGGGGTCACGGCAGATACGCAGTATTTT
CASSLDGLAGGVTADTQYF
>TRBV7-9|-|TRBD1|TRBJ2-7
TGTGCCAGCAGCTTAAGTGGGACAGGGAGCCACGAGCAGTACTTC
CASSLSGTGSHEQYF
>TRBV7-3|-|TRBD1|TRBJ2-6
TGTGCCAGCAGCCCACAGGGGGCAATAGGTGGGGCCAACGTCCTGACTTTC
CASSPQGAIGGANVLTF
>TRBV4-3|-|-|TRBJ1-1
TGCGCCAGCAGCCAAGGGCGAGGCGGGGATGGCACTGAAGCTTTCTTT
CASSQGRGGDGTEAFF
>TRBV29-1|-|TRBD2|TRBJ2-2
TGCAGCGTCGCCCCTAGCGGGAGAGGCGGGGAGCTGTTTTTT
CSVAPSGRGGELFF
>TRBV29-1|-|TRBD2|TRBJ2-2
TGCAGCGTTGGGGTAGCGGGAGGGACCGGGGAGCTGTTTTTT
CSVGVAGGTGELFF
>TRBV5-4|once|-|TRBJ2-3
TGTGCCAGCGGTATTGGGGGGGCTCAGGGAGATACGCAGTATTTT
CASGIGGAQGDTQYF
>TRBV11-3|-|-|TRBJ2-7
TGTGCCAGCAGTCCAGAACGGGCGGGAGAGCAGTACTTC
CASSPERAGEQYF
>TRBV5-1|-|-|TRBJ2-7
TGCGCCAGCAGCCCGGTGGAACTACTCTCCTACGAGCAGTACTTC
CASSPVELLSYEQYF
>TRBV5-6|-|-|TRBJ1-1
TGTGCCAGCAGCTTAAGCCGGGGGGAAGCTTTCTTT
CASSLSRGEAFF
>TRBV30|-|TRBD2|TRBJ2-7
TGTGCCTGGAGTGTCGGTAGCGGGTCCCACGAGCAGTACTTC
CAWSVGSGSHEQYF
>TRBV5-1|-|-|TRBJ2-2
TGCGCCAGCAGCACCCGGGACATCGGCACCGGGGAGCTGTTTTTT
CASSTRDIGTGELFF
>TRBV7-6|once|-|TRBJ2-7
TGTGCCACCAAACCAACGGGAGAGTTGAACGAGCAGTACTTC
CATKPTGELNEQYF
>TRBV5-4|-|TRBD2|TRBJ2-7
TGTGCCAGCAGCCCGGGGACTAGTATCTACGAGCAGTACTTC
CASSPGTSIYEQYF
>TRBV28|-|-|TRBJ1-2
TGTGCCAGCAGTGCAGCGACCTATGGCTACACCTTC
CASSAATYGYTF
>TRBV7-6|-|-|TRBJ2-7
TGTGCCAGCAGCCGATTGAGGGCAGGAAGCTCCTACGAGCAGTACTTC
CASSRLRAGSSYEQYF
>TRBV5-8|-|TRBD1|TRBJ1-4
TGTGCCAGCAGCTTGGGACAGGGTGAGGAAAAACTGTTTTTT
CASSLGQGEEKLFF
>TRBV5-4|once|-|TRBJ2-7
TGTGCCAGCAGCTTGGTCGGAGCGGCTTCCTACGAGCAGTACTTC
CASSLVGAASYEQYF
>TRBV7-2|-|-|TRBJ2-5
TGTGCCAGCAGCTTAGAAGTTACTAGGCGGGAGACCCAGTACTTC
CASSLEVTRRETQYF
>TRBV7-2|-|TRBD2|TRBJ2-3
TGTGCCAGCAGCTTAGTTAGCGGGAGTTCGACAGATACGCAGTATTTT
CASSLVSGSSTDTQYF
>TRBV7-2|-|TRBD2|TRBJ2-1
TGTGCCAGCAGCCGGGGAGGGTGGAATGAGCAGTTCTTC
CASSRGGWNEQFF
>TRBV10-3|-|TRBD1|TRBJ1-2
TGTGCCATTAGGGACAGCCGGGGGAGGCAAGCTAACTATGGCTACACCTTC
CAIRDSRGRQANYGYTF
>TRBV27|-|TRBD2|TRBJ2-7
TGTGCCACCAGAGGGGAACTAGCGGGCCCCTCCGAGCAGTACTTC
CATRGELAGPSEQYF
>TRBV28|-|-|TRBJ2-1
TGTGCCAGCACCGCCGGTCGTAGAGGACAGCAGCAGTTCTTC
CASTAGRRGQQQFF
>TRBV2|once|TRBD2|TRBJ2-7
TGTGCCGGACAATTTGGGACTAGCGAGACTTACTACGAGCAGTACTTC
CAGQFGTSETYYEQYF
>TRBV11-2|-|-|TRBJ2-7
TGTGCCAGCAACCCAGGCTCCTACGAGCAGTACTTC
CASNPGSYEQYF
>TRBV5-1|few|-|TRBJ2-6
TGCGCCAGCAGCCAGACAGCACAGCTAGGGGGGGCCAACGTCCTGACTTTC
CASSQTAQLGGANVLTF
>TRBV6-5|-|TRBD1|TRBJ2-7
TGTGCCAGCAAACTCGACAGGGGGGATTACGAGCAGTACTTC
CASKLDRGDYEQYF
>TRBV5-1|once|-|TRBJ2-7
TGCGCCAGCAGCTGGGGGGCCTACGAGCAGTACTTC
CASSWGAYEQYF
>TRBV7-9|once|-|TRBJ1-1
TGTTCCAGCAGCTTAGCGGCCAGGAACACTGAAGCTTTCTTT
CSSSLAARNTEAFF
>TRBV5-1|few|-|TRBJ2-7
TGCGCCAGCAGCTTCCGGGACACGCTATACGAGCAGTACTTC
CASSFRDTLYEQYF
>TRBV6-5|few|-|TRBJ2-5
TGTGCCACCCAGGTATCGGAATACGAGACCCAGTACTTC
CATQVSEYETQYF
>TRBV6-5|-|TRBD1|TRBJ2-7
TGTGCCAGCAGTTACTCGAAGGTCGGGACAGCCTACGAGCAGTACTTC
CASSYSKVGTAYEQYF
>TRBV27|-|-|TRBJ1-6
TGTGCCAGCAGTTTCTATTATCCCACAGCCCCGAATTCACCCCTCCACTTT
CASSFYYPTAPNSPLHF
>TRBV27|-|-|TRBJ2-1
TGTGCCAGCAGTCAGGAGGGGGGGGGTCCGGAGGCCTACAATGAGCAGTTCTTC
CASSQEGGGPEAYNEQFF
>TRBV5-1|-|-|TRBJ1-2
TGCGCCAGCAGCCTAGGACAGAACTATGGCTACACCTTC
CASSLGQNYGYTF
>TRBV7-2|-|-|TRBJ2-4
TGTGCCAGCAGCCCTCTCCAGGCATACAACAAAAACATTCAGTACTTC
CASSPLQAYNKNIQYF
>TRBV30|-|-|TRBJ2-1
TGTGCCTGGGCGGCTAGCTCCTACAATGAGCAGTTCTTC
CAWAASSYNEQFF
>TRBV4-2|-|-|TRBJ2-7
TGTGCCAGCAGCCAAGCGGACAGCGACTACGAGCAGTACTTC
CASSQADSDYEQYF
>TRBV7-2|-|-|TRBJ2-3
TGTGCCAGCAGCTTAGCGATAATATCGACTCGCCCAGATACGCAGTATTTT
CASSLAIISTRPDTQYF
>TRBV6-5|-|-|TRBJ1-2
-
CASSFLAGANYGYTF
>TRBV27|-|TRBD2|TRBJ2-7
TGTGCCAGCAGTCCCCTCCTTTTGGCGCGGGAGTCCGACGAGCAGTACTTC
CASSPLLLARESDEQYF
>TRBV28|-|-|TRBJ2-5
TGTGCCAGCCAACCGGCGGGGCAAGGTGGTGTGGGCAAAGAGACCCAGTACTTC
CASQPAGQGGVGKETQYF
>TRBV7-8|-|TRBD2|TRBJ2-1
TGTGCCAGCAGCTTAGAGGGACTAGCGGGAGAGGGGTACAATGAGCAGTTCTTC
CASSLEGLAGEGYNEQFF